The 13 T cell receptor beta chains reported below all come from one sample, sequenced in a study of blood T cell repertoires in COVID-19. Sequencing was performed with immunoSEQ multiplex PCR; in TCRdb, only in-frame clones are kept and a portion is missing. Of approximately 78,000 clones detected, roughly nine tenths appear once; the ten largest clones hold around 2.6%. Source material: peripheral blood. These receptors were taken from a man aged 50-60 years with COVID-19, enrolled during active disease.

This CDR3 is CATSRDIITVLTYNEQFF. As DNA, the CDR3 is TGTGCCACCAGCAGAGATATAATAACGGTACTTACCTACAATGAGCAGTTCTTC. The V gene is TRBV15, the J gene TRBJ2-1; D is uncertain. V lost 0 bases and J lost 2, with 17 bases in between. Germline values: CDR1 LNHNV, CDR2 YYDKDF (reference sequence). The CDR3 loop spans 18 amino acids.

V usage is TRBV28 and J usage is TRBJ1-2; the D is unclear. Germline V gene lookup returns CDR1 MDHEN and CDR2 SYDVKM. The ends were cut back, 5 bases at V and 4 bases at J, with 8 bases in the middle. The CDR3 spans 12 residues. This chain's CDR3 is CASSRPGYGYTF. In DNA, the CDR3 is TGTGCCAGCAGTCGCCCCGGCTATGGCTACACCTTC.

The chain employs TRBV7-6 and TRBJ2-5; 7 bases map to TRBD1. Germline V gene lookup returns CDR1 SGHVS and CDR2 FNYEAQ. The CDR3 is made up of 15 amino acids. V trimming: 4 bases; J trimming: 3 bases; junction bases outside the gene matches: 8. The DNA for the CDR3 is TGTGCCAGCAGCTCCATATACGGACAGGAAGAGACCCAGTACTTC. It is translated as CASSSIYGQEETQYF.

The genes are TRBV6-8 and TRBJ2-7; D not resolved. The CDR3 length is 11 residues. Germline loops: CDR1 MNHGY, CDR2 SAAAGT. V lost 7 bases and J 9 bases, leaving 13 bases between the germline ends. The CDR3 is CASIVVSRQYV. As DNA, the CDR3 is TGTGCCAGCATTGTAGTAAGTCGGCAGTACGTC.

The genes are TRBV6-2 or TRBV6-3 and TRBJ2-7, with 11 nucleotides matching TRBD2. The V segment lost 0 bases and the J segment 2 bases; nucleotides outside the gene matches: 6. This CDR3 has 17 residues. CDR1 and CDR2 (germline): MNHEY, SVGEGT. In nucleotides, the CDR3 is TGTGCCAGCAGTTACTCGGGGACTAGCGGAAACACCTACGAGCAGTACTTC. As protein: CASSYSGTSGNTYEQYF.

The rearrangement uses TRBV9 and TRBJ2-7; the match to TRBD1 covers 10 bases. The germline gives CDR1 SGDLS, CDR2 YYNGEE. The J segment lost 6 bases and the V segment lost 3 bases, leaving 3 bases of the junction unmatched. This CDR3 is built from 13 residues. The CDR3 loop is CASSETGGGEQYF. As DNA, the CDR3 is TGTGCCAGCAGCGAGACAGGGGGCGGCGAGCAGTACTTC. The full variable domain, rest sourced from reference TRBV9 and TRBJ2-7, is DSGVTQTPKHLITATGQRVTLRCSPRSGDLSVYWYQQSLDQGLQFLIQYYNGEERAKGNILERFSAQQFPDLHSELNLSSLELGDSALYFCASSETGGGEQYFGPGTRLTVT.

The rearrangement joins TRBV15 to TRBJ2-5; D might be TRBD2 (6 bases). The ends were cut back, 0 bases at V and 4 bases at J, with 12 bases in the middle. CDR3 size: 15 residues. Per the germline V gene, CDR1 is LNHNV and CDR2 is YYDKDF (reference sequence). The CDR3 nucleotides read TGTGCCACCAGCAGAGATTACGGGGGAGCAGAGACCCAGTACTTC. Amino acids: CATSRDYGGAETQYF. Variable domain in full (rest from reference TRBV15 and TRBJ2-5): DAMVIQNPRYQVTQFGKPVTLSCSQTLNHNVMYWYQQKSSQAPKLLFHYYDKDFNNEADTPDNFQSRRPNTSFCFLDIRSPGLGDTAMYLCATSRDYGGAETQYFGPGTRLLVL.

The V call is TRBV30, the J call TRBJ1-6; 7 positions agree with TRBD1. The junction had 3 bases not matched to a gene; V was cut back by 5 bases and J by 8 bases. Germline-derived CDR1 and CDR2 are GTSNPN and SVGIG (reference sequence). The CDR3 is 12 residues long. The CDR3: CAWGTGDSPLHF. The DNA for the CDR3 is TGTGCCTGGGGTACAGGGGATTCACCCCTCCACTTT.

This sequence joins TRBV9 and TRBJ2-2; perhaps TRBD2 as D (5 bases). The ends were cut back, 4 bases at V and 2 bases at J, with 9 bases in the middle. The CDR3 is 14 amino acids. The germline CDR1 and CDR2 sequences are SGDLS and YYNGEE. The CDR3 DNA reads as TGTGCCAGCAGCCCATGGACTAACACCGGGGAGCTGTTTTTT. Translating gives CASSPWTNTGELFF. Drawing the rest from reference TRBV9 and TRBJ2-2, the complete variable domain is DSGVTQTPKHLITATGQRVTLRCSPRSGDLSVYWYQQSLDQGLQFLIQYYNGEERAKGNILERFSAQQFPDLHSELNLSSLELGDSALYFCASSPWTNTGELFFGEGSRLTVL.

The J gene is TRBJ2-3, the V gene TRBV6-4; a possible D gene is TRBD2 (7 bases). This CDR3 is 17 amino acids long. Germline V CDR1 and CDR2: MRHNA, SNTAGT. V dropped 0 bases and J dropped 4 bases, with 17 bases sitting between them. CDR3 bases: TGTGCCAGCAGTGACTCGATAGGGGGAGGGCCCCCAGATACGCAGTATTTT. It encodes CASSDSIGGGPPDTQYF.

The CDR3 sequence: CASSPFGPSTDTQYF. CDR3 DNA sequence: TGTGCCAGCAGCCCCTTTGGCCCTAGCACAGATACGCAGTATTTT. V gene TRBV14 combines with J gene TRBJ2-3, with D unclear. V dropped 4 bases and J dropped 0 bases, with 11 bases sitting between them. CDR1 and CDR2 from the germline V gene are SGHDN and FVKESK. The CDR3 runs 15 residues. Looking up the rest from reference TRBV14 and TRBJ2-3 gives the full variable domain: EAGVTQFPSHSVIEKGQTVTLRCDPISGHDNLYWYRRVMGKEIKFLLHFVKESKQDESGMPNNRFLAERTGGTYSTLKVQPAELEDSGVYFCASSPFGPSTDTQYFGPGTRLTVL.

The rearrangement uses TRBV5-1 and TRBJ1-4; D remains unclear. Germline CDR1 is SGHRS and CDR2 is YFSETQ. Trimming took off 0 bases at V and 6 bases at J, with 6 bases between the two ends. CDR3 length: 13 amino acids. CDR3 region: CASSLARYEKLFF. DNA for the CDR3: TGCGCCAGCAGCTTGGCCCGTTATGAAAAACTGTTTTTT.

This clone was picked up a small number of times. The chain couples TRBV15 to TRBJ1-3; D gene ambiguous. Looked up from germline, CDR1 is LNHNV and CDR2 is YYDKDF (reference sequence). V was clipped by 0 bases and J by 0 bases, with 6 bases between them. The length of the CDR3 is 15 residues. CDR3 sequence reads: CATSREGSSGNTIYF. The CDR3 DNA sequence: TGTGCCACCAGCAGAGAGGGGAGCTCTGGAAACACCATATATTTT.